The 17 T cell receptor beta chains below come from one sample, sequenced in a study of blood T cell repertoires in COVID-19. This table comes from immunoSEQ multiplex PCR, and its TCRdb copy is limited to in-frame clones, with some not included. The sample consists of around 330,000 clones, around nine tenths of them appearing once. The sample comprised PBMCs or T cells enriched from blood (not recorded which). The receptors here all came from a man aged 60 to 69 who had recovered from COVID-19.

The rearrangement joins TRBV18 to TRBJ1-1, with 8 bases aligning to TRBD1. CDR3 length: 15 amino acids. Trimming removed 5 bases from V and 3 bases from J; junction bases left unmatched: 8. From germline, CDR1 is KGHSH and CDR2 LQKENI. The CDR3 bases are TGTGCCAGCTCAGCAGGACAGGGCGGTTACACTGAAGCTTTCTTT. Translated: CASSAGQGGYTEAFF. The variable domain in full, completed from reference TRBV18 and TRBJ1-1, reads NAGVMQNPRHLVRRRGQEARLRCSPMKGHSHVYWYRQLPEEGLKFMVYLQKENIIDESGMPKERFSAEFPKEGPSILRIQQVVRGDSAAYFCASSAGQGGYTEAFFGQGTRLTVV.

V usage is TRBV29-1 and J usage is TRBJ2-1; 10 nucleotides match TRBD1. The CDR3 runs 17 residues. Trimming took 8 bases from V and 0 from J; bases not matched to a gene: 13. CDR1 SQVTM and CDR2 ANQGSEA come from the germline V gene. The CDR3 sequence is CSFRDRGPRSSYNEQFF. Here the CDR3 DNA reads TGCAGCTTCCGTGACAGGGGGCCCCGTAGCTCCTACAATGAGCAGTTCTTC.

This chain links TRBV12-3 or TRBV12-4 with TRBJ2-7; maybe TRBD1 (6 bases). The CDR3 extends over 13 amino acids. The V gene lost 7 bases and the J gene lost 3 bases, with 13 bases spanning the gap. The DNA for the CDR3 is TGTGCCAGCACCTCGACAGGCATCTACGAGCAGTACTTC. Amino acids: CASTSTGIYEQYF.

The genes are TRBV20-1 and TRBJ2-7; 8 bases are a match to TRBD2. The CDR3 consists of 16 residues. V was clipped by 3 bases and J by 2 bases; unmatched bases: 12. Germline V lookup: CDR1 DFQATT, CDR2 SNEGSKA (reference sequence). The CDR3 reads CSASEFSGAGAYEQYF. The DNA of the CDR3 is TGCAGTGCTAGTGAGTTTTCTGGAGCGGGGGCCTACGAGCAGTACTTC.

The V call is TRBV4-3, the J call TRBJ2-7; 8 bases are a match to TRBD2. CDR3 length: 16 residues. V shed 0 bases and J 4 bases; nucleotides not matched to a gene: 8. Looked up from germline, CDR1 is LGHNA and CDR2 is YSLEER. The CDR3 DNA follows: TGCGCCAGCAGCCAAGATTGGAGCGGGAGATGGTACGAGCAGTACTTC. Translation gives CASSQDWSGRWYEQYF.

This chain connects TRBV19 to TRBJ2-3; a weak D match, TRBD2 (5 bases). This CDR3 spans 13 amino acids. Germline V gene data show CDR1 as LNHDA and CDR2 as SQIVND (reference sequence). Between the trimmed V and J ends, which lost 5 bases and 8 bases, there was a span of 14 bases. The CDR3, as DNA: TGTGCCAGTAGTCCGGCGAGGGTTGCTACGCAGTATTTT. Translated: CASSPARVATQYF.

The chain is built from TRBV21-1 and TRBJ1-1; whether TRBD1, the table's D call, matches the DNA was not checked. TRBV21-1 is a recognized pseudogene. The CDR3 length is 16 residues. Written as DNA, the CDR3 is TGTGCCAGCAGCAACCAGACGACAGGGGAGGACACTGAAGCTTTCTTT. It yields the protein CASSNQTTGEDTEAFF.

The CDR3 here is CASSLQGSYEQYF. CDR3 nucleotide sequence: TGTGCCAGTAGTTTACAGGGCTCCTACGAGCAGTACTTC. The rearrangement joins TRBV19 to TRBJ2-7; D is possibly TRBD1 (6 bases). Trimming cost V 5 bases and J 0 bases, with 8 bases left between them. Germline-derived CDR1 and CDR2 are LNHDA and SQIVND (reference sequence). The CDR3 is 13 residues long. Looking up the rest from reference TRBV19 and TRBJ2-7 gives the full variable domain: DGGITQSPKYLFRKEGQNVTLSCEQNLNHDAMYWYRQDPGQGLRLIYYSQIVNDFQKGDIAEGYSVSREKKESFPLTVTSAQKNPTAFYLCASSLQGSYEQYFGPGTRLTVT.

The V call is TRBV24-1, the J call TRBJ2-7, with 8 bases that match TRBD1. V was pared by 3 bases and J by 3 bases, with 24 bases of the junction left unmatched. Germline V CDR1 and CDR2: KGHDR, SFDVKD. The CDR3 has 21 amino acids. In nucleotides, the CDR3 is TGTGCCACCAGTGATCCTAAAAACGGACAGGGAATACCCCTCACTGGCTACGAGCAGTACTTC. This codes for CATSDPKNGQGIPLTGYEQYF.

The CDR3 bases are TGCGCCAGCAGCTTGCTGGGACTAGATCAAGAGACCCAGTACTTC. Protein product: CASSLLGLDQETQYF. J is TRBJ2-5 and V is TRBV5-1; 8 bases agree with TRBD2. J lost 2 bases, V lost 1 base, and 4 bases had no gene match. Germline CDR1 is SGHRS and CDR2 is YFSETQ. The CDR3 totals 15 residues.

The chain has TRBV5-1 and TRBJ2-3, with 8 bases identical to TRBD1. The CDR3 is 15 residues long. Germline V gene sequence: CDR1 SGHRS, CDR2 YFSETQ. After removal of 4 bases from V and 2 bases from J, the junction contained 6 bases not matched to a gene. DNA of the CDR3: TGCGCCAGCAGCCCGGCGGGACAGGACACAGATACGCAGTATTTT. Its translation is CASSPAGQDTDTQYF.

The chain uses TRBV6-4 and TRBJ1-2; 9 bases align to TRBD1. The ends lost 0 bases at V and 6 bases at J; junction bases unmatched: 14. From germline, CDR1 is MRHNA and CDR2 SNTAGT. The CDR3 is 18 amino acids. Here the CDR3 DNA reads TGTGCCAGCAGTGACTCGGGACAGGGTGCGCGTGGGTATGATGGCTACACCTTC. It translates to CASSDSGQGARGYDGYTF.

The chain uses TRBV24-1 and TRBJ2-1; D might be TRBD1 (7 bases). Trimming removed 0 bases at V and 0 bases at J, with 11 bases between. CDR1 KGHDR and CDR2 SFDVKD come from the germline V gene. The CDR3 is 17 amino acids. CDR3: CATSDLQGGLSYNEQFF. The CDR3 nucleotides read TGTGCCACCAGTGATTTGCAGGGGGGACTCTCCTACAATGAGCAGTTCTTC.

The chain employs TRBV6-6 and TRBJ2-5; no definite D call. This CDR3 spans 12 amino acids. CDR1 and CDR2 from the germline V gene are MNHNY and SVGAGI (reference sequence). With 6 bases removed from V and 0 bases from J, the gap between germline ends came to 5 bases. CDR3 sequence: CASRQYQETQYF. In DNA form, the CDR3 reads TGTGCCAGCAGGCAGTACCAAGAGACCCAGTACTTC.

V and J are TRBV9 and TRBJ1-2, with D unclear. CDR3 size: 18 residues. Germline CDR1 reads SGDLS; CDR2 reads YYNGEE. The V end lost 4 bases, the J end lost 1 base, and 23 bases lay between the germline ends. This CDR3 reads CASSPHGQRPKINYGYTF. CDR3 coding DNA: TGTGCCAGCAGCCCACACGGTCAGCGGCCGAAGATTAACTATGGCTACACCTTC.

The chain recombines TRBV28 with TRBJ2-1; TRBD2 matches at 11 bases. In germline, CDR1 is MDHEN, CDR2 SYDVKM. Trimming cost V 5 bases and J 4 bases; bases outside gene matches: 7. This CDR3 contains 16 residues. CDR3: CASSALAGGKYNEQFF. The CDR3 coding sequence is TGTGCCAGCAGTGCATTAGCGGGAGGGAAATACAATGAGCAGTTCTTC.

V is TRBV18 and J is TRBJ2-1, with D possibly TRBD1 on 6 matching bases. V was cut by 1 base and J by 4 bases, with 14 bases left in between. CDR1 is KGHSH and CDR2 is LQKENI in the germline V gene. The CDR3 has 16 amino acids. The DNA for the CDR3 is TGTGCCAGCTCACCACTAGGGGGAGTGCAATACAATGAGCAGTTCTTC. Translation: CASSPLGGVQYNEQFF.